This TCR beta chain was sequenced during a study of blood T cell repertoires in COVID-19 (dated by TCRdb to the early 2020s). Notes on the research overall: The collaborator samples originated in the United States, Italy and Spain and spanned the acute and convalescent phases of COVID-19. The material from the prospective study consisted of cDNA or gDNA derived from T cells, B-cell-depleted T cells, or PBMCs. The dataset comprised deeply sampled blood TCRbeta repertoires from subjects exposed to, actively infected with, or recovered from COVID-19. The repertoires were released in a freely available public database meant as a resource for research on the immune response to SARS-CoV-2. The samples were drawn from two sources: the first 160 participants of the ongoing ImmuneRACE study, and about 1,300 subjects contributed by 6 global collaborators. Sample metadata almost always included a de-identified subject ID, COVID-19 status, age in years and sex. HLA class I and class II types, where available, came from metadata supplied by the sample provider rather than from assay-based typing.

TCRbeta CDR3 regions were amplified from genomic DNA by means of the immunoSEQ Assay, a bias-controlled multiplex PCR. Processing in the source paper ran as follows. The number of nucleated cells in each sample was estimated from the amplification of reference gene primers within the assay. To quantify the absolute abundance of each unique TCRbeta CDR3 rearrangement, sequence reads were collapsed and filtered. For each sample, productive Simpson clonality was calculated as the square root of Simpson's diversity index across productive rearrangements. In its TCRdb copy, this immuneACCESS table keeps in-frame sequences only and misses some clones. Where compared with another copy, unresolved V genes explain less than half of these, and the others have no known cause. V, J and clone size reflect that table, while D and trimming were determined from the DNA. A total of over 100,000 clones appear in this sample, approximately 84% of them only once. The ten largest account for 12% of the sample.

Study-wide conclusions, independent of this receptor: The quantity of clinical and demographic metadata differed by source and by participant and was supplied without curation.

From the cysteine through the phenylalanine, the CDR3 covers 18 amino acids. CDR3 DNA only is kept here, 54 bases in frame from base 1. CDR1 and CDR2 are read off the germline V gene (reference sequence) as LGHDT and YNNKEL. For this chain, trimming is 6 bases at the V end and 8 bases at the J end, and the number of junction bases without a gene match is 22. Of note for this clone: Its antigen is still unknown. No much larger clone exists at a distance of one base, and base qualities are not known.

Whole blood was collected in K2EDTA tubes by collaborating institutions according to the institutions' own protocols. For TCRbeta analysis, collaborators shipped samples in one of three forms: frozen whole blood, isolated PBMCs, or DNA extracted from either of those sample types. The TCR sequence derives from an older woman with acute or convalescent COVID-19. Material: peripheral blood. The chain couples TRBV3-1 (or the pseudogene TRBV3-2) to TRBJ2-3; 8 junctional bases match TRBD1. The CDR3 region has the sequence CASRNLSGQGGRWGTQYF. The nucleotides read TGTGCCAGCAGGAACCTAAGCGGACAGGGCGGAAGGTGGGGTACGCAGTATTTT.